This T cell receptor beta chain emerged from a study of T-cell memory formation after mild COVID-19. The CDR3 loop spans 15 amino acids. Between the trimmed V and J ends, which lost 7 bases and 0 bases, there was a span of 15 bases. CDR1 and CDR2 from the germline V gene are LNHDA and SQIVND (reference sequence). In this sample, this clonotype turned up a few times. TCRdb independently ran MiXCR on the 5' RACE reads; one entry per CDR3 protein. The profile shows almost 550,000 distinct CDR3 sequences, over 20% of them singletons. The sequenced material came from PBMCs or a T cell subset sorted from them (not recorded which). This TCR was recovered from an adult woman who had mild COVID-19 (a few samples of this study predate the infection). Cell type and time point are not known. V gene TRBV19 combines with J gene TRBJ1-1, with unresolved D. The CDR3 DNA is TGTGCCAGTAAAGTTAAATTGGGGATGAACACTGAAGCTTTCTTT. It encodes CASKVKLGMNTEAFF.